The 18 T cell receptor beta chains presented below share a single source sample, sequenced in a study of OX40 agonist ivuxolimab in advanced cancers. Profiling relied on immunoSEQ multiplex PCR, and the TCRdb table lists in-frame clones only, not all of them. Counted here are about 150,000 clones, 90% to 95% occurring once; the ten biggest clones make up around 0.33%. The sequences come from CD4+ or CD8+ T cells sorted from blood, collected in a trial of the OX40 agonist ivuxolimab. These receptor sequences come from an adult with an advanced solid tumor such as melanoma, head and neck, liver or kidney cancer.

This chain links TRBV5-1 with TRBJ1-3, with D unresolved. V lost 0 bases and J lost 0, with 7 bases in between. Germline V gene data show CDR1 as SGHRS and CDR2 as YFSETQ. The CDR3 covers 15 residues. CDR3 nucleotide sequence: TGCGCCAGCAGCTTGGAAGGAAACTCTGGAAACACCATATATTTT. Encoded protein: CASSLEGNSGNTIYF.

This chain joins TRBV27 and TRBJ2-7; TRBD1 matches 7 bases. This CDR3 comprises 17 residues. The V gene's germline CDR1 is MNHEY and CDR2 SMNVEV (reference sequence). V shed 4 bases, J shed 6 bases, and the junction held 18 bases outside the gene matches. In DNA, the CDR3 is TGTGCCAGCAGTTCCCGACCCTCACAGGGGCTAGGTGGCGAGCAGTACTTC. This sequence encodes CASSSRPSQGLGGEQYF.

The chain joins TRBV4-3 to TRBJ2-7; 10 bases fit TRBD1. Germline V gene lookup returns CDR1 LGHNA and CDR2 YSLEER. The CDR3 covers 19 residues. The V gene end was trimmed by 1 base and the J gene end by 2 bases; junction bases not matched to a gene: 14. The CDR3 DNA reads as TGCGCCAGCAGCCAAGGACAGGGGGCGACTTCGGGAGTGGCCTACGAGCAGTACTTC. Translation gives CASSQGQGATSGVAYEQYF.

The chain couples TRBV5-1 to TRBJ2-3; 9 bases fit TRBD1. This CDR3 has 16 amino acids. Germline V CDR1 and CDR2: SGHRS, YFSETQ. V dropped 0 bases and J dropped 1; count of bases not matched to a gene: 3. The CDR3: CASSLGQGVGTDTQYF. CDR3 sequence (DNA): TGCGCCAGCAGCTTGGGACAGGGGGTAGGCACAGATACGCAGTATTTT.

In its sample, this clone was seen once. The CDR3 sequence: CASSPGEPREAFF. The DNA for the CDR3 is TGTGCCAGCAGCCCCGGGGAGCCACGAGAAGCTTTCTTT. The rearrangement joins TRBV9 to TRBJ1-1; no definite D call. Trimming took 4 bases from V and 8 from J, leaving 15 bases between them. This CDR3 has 13 residues. Germline V lookup: CDR1 SGDLS, CDR2 YYNGEE.

CDR3 region: CASSVGGQGFVGYTF. The DNA for the CDR3 is TGTGCCAGCAGCGTAGGGGGACAGGGGTTCGTTGGCTACACCTTC. The chain has TRBV9 and TRBJ1-2; TRBD1 agrees at 10 bases. Losses at the gene ends were 0 bases for V and 7 bases for J; bases not matched to a gene: 6. The CDR3 has 15 residues. CDR1 SGDLS and CDR2 YYNGEE come from the germline V gene. Using reference TRBV9 and TRBJ1-2 for the parts outside the CDR3, the full variable domain is DSGVTQTPKHLITATGQRVTLRCSPRSGDLSVYWYQQSLDQGLQFLIQYYNGEERAKGNILERFSAQQFPDLHSELNLSSLELGDSALYFCASSVGGQGFVGYTFGSGTRLTVV.

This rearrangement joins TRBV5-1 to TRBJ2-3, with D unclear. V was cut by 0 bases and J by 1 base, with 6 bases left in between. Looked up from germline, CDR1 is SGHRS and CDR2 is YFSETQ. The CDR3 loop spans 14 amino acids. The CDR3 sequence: CASSLDGRTDTQYF. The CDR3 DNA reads TGCGCCAGCAGCTTGGACGGGCGCACAGATACGCAGTATTTT. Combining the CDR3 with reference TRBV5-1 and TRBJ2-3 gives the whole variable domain KAGVTQTPRYLIKTRGQQVTLSCSPISGHRSVSWYQQTPGQGLQFLFEYFSETQRNKGNFPGRFSGRQFSNSRSEMNVSTLELGDSALYLCASSLDGRTDTQYFGPGTRLTVL.

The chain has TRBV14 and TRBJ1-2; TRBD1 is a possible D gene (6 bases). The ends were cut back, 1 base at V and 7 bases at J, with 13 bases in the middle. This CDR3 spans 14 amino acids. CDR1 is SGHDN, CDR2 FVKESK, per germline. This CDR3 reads CASSQGRGESGYTF. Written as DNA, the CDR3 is TGTGCCAGCAGCCAAGGCAGGGGAGAATCTGGCTACACCTTC.

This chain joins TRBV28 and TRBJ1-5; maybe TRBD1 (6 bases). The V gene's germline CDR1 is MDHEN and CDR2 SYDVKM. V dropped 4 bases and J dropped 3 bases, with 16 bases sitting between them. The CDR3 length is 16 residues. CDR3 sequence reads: CASSWGTPWANQPQHF. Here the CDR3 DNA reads TGTGCCAGCAGTTGGGGGACACCCTGGGCCAATCAGCCCCAGCATTTT.

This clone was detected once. CDR3 DNA sequence: TGCGCCAGCAGCCAAGGGGTCCGGGGTGAAAAACTGTTTTTT. Translation gives CASSQGVRGEKLFF. This chain uses TRBV4-1 with TRBJ1-4; no clear D. Trimming pared 1 base from V and 7 bases from J, leaving 10 bases between. CDR3 length equals 14 residues. Germline CDR1 is MGHRA and CDR2 is YSYEKL.

Here the CDR3 reads CASSLEFDGYEQYF. The CDR3 nucleotides are TGTGCCAGCAGCTTAGAATTCGACGGGTACGAGCAGTACTTC. The genes are TRBV11-1 and TRBJ2-7, with no clear D. V gave up 1 base and J gave up 4 bases, with 11 bases separating them. CDR1 SGHAT and CDR2 FQDESV come from the germline V gene (reference sequence). The CDR3 length is 14 residues. The full variable domain, rest sourced from reference TRBV11-1 and TRBJ2-7, is EAEVAQSPRYKITEKSQAVAFWCDPISGHATLYWYRQILGQGPELLVQFQDESVVDDSQLPKDRFSAERLKGVDSTLKIQPAELGDSAMYLCASSLEFDGYEQYFGPGTRLTVT.

The CDR3 region has the DNA TGTGCCAGCAGCCGCGGTAGGCAGGGCTACACCGGGGAGCTGTTTTTT. Its translation: CASSRGRQGYTGELFF. This chain connects TRBV11-1 to TRBJ2-2, with D maybe TRBD1 (5 bases). V dropped 5 bases and J dropped 3 bases, with 16 bases sitting between them. The CDR3 is 16 residues long. Germline CDR1 SGHAT, CDR2 FQDESV (reference sequence).

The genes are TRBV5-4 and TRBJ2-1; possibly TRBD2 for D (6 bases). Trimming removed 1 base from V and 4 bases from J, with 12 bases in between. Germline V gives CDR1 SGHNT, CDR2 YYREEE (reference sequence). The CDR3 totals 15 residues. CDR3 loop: CASSLSGSGYNEQFF. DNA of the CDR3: TGTGCCAGCAGCTTGTCGGGTAGCGGATACAATGAGCAGTTCTTC. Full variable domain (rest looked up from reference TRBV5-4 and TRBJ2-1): ETGVTQSPTHLIKTRGQQVTLRCSSQSGHNTVSWYQQALGQGPQFIFQYYREEENGRGNFPPRFSGLQFPNYSSELNVNALELDDSALYLCASSLSGSGYNEQFFGPGTRLTVL.

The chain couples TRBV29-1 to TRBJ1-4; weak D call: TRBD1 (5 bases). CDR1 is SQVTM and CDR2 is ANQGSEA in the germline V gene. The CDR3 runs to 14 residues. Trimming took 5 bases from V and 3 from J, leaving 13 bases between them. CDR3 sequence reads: CSVPAGGANEKLFF. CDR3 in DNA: TGCAGCGTTCCGGCGGGGGGAGCTAATGAAAAACTGTTTTTT.

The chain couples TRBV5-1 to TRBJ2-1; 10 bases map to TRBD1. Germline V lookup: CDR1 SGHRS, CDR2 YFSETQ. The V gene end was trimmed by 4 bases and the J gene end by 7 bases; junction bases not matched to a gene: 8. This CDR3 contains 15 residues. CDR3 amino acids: CASSRRDRGFNEQFF. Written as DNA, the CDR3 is TGCGCCAGCAGCCGCCGGGACAGGGGCTTTAATGAGCAGTTCTTC.

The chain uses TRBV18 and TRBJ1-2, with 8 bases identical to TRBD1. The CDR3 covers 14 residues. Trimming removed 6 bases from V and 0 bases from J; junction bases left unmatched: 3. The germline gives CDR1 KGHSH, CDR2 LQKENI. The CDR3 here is CASSGQGANYGYTF. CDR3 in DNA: TGTGCCAGCTCCGGACAGGGAGCTAACTATGGCTACACCTTC.

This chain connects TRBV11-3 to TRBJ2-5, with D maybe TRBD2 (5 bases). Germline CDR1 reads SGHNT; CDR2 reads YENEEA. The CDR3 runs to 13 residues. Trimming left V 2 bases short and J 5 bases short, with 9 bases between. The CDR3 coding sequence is TGTGCCAGCAGCTTAAGAGGGCAGGAGACCCAGTACTTC. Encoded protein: CASSLRGQETQYF. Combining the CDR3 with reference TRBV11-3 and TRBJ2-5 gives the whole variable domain EAGVVQSPRYKIIEKKQPVAFWCNPISGHNTLYWYLQNLGQGPELLIRYENEEAVDDSQLPKDRFSAERLKGVDSTLKIQPAELGDSAVYLCASSLRGQETQYFGPGTRLLVL.

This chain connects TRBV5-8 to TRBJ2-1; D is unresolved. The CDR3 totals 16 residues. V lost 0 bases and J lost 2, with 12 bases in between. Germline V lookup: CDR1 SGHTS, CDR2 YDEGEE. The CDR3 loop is CASSLETTPAYNEQFF. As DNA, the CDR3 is TGTGCCAGCAGCTTGGAGACGACACCAGCCTACAATGAGCAGTTCTTC.